What follows is one T cell receptor (beta chain) and its context. This CDR3 region has 15 residues. The ends lost 4 bases at V and 4 bases at J; junction bases unmatched: 7. The V gene's germline CDR1 is SNHLY and CDR2 FYNNEI. A modified ARM-PCR protocol with three rounds of nested PCR amplified TCRbeta. TCRdb passed the multiplex PCR reads through MiXCR, listing each CDR3 protein once. This table has 68,000 or so distinct CDR3 sequences, about three fifths appearing once. RNA was extracted from bulk tissue without any cell sorting. This sample is drawn from a study of tumor and adjacent non-tumor tissue in lung cancer.

This chain uses TRBV2 with TRBJ2-5; the match to TRBD2 covers 9 bases. What was sequenced was lung tumor tissue. This TCR was recovered from a man aged 50 to 60 with non-small cell lung cancer. The chain's CDR3 is CASSGSSGKGETQYF. CDR3 DNA sequence: TGTGCCAGCAGTGGGTCTAGCGGGAAGGGAGAGACCCAGTACTTC.